This passage covers 9 T cell receptor beta chains from one sample sequenced in a study of blood T cell repertoires in COVID-19 (dated by TCRdb to 2020 to 2021). Receptor amplification or capture employed the immunoSEQ multiplex PCR assay. TCRdb limited this immuneACCESS table to in-frame rearrangements with V and J called. A share of clones is missing; checked studies link under half to unresolved V genes, and the rest is unexplained. The sample table shows a few hundred thousand clones, and about 80% are seen once. The top ten clonotypes cover approximately 15% of the sample. The sequencing sample was made of PBMCs or T cells enriched from blood (not recorded which). These receptors were taken from a man in his forties who had recovered from COVID-19.

The CDR3 sequence: CSVEKRDRENTEAFF. CDR3 bases: TGCAGCGTTGAAAAGAGGGACAGAGAGAACACTGAAGCTTTCTTT. The V and J genes are TRBV29-1 and TRBJ1-1, with 7 bases fitting TRBD1. The CDR3 runs to 15 residues. J gave up 1 base and V 2 bases, and 7 bases lay outside the gene matches. CDR1 and CDR2 from the germline V gene are SQVTM and ANQGSEA.

DNA of the CDR3: TGTGCCAGCAGCCTGCTGCAGGAGAACACTGAAGCTTTCTTT. Amino acid sequence: CASSLLQENTEAFF. This sequence joins TRBV5-4 and TRBJ1-1; no clear D gene. The CDR3 extends over 14 amino acids. V lost 4 bases to trimming and J lost 1 base, with 11 bases between them. Germline V gene sequence: CDR1 SGHNT, CDR2 YYREEE (reference sequence). Variable domain in full (rest from reference TRBV5-4 and TRBJ1-1): ETGVTQSPTHLIKTRGQQVTLRCSSQSGHNTVSWYQQALGQGPQFIFQYYREEENGRGNFPPRFSGLQFPNYSSELNVNALELDDSALYLCASSLLQENTEAFFGQGTRLTVV.

To note about this clone: Other DNA sequences in this sample translate to the same CDR3. This CDR3 reads CASIRQLNTEAFF. The DNA of the CDR3 is TGTGCCAGCATACGACAGCTGAACACTGAAGCTTTCTTT. The rearrangement links TRBV2 to TRBJ1-1; D is perhaps TRBD1 (5 bases). Trimming took 7 bases from V and 0 from J, leaving 9 bases between them. Per germline, CDR1 SNHLY and CDR2 FYNNEI. The CDR3 sequence is 13 residues long. The whole variable domain, filled in from reference TRBV2 and TRBJ1-1, reads EPEVTQTPSHQVTQMGQEVILRCVPISNHLYFYWYRQILGQKVEFLVSFYNNEISEKSEIFDDQFSVERPDGSNFTLKIRSTKLEDSAMYFCASIRQLNTEAFFGQGTRLTVV.

This sequence joins TRBV4-1 and TRBJ2-2; 7 bases match TRBD1. Per germline, CDR1 MGHRA and CDR2 YSYEKL. The CDR3 length is 17 residues. V gave up 0 bases and J gave up 6 bases; unmatched junction bases: 10. CDR3 nucleotides: TGCGCCAGCAGCCAAGATTCAGGGGGTTTGGACGCCGGGGAGCTGTTTTTT. This gives the protein CASSQDSGGLDAGELFF.

The chain joins TRBV3-1 (or the pseudogene TRBV3-2) to TRBJ1-3; no definite D call. Germline-derived CDR1 and CDR2 are LGHDT and YNNKEL (reference sequence). Between the trimmed V and J ends, which lost 4 bases and 0 bases, there was a span of 13 bases. This CDR3 spans 16 amino acids. CDR3 amino acids: CASSPREGRSGNTIYF. CDR3 DNA: TGTGCCAGCAGCCCCCGAGAGGGCCGCTCTGGAAACACCATATATTTT.

This chain links TRBV10-3 with TRBJ2-7; D is uncertain. The CDR3 loop spans 13 amino acids. Germline V gene data show CDR1 as ENHRY and CDR2 as SYGVKD. Trimming removed 4 bases from V and 5 bases from J, with 12 bases in between. In DNA form, the CDR3 reads TGTGCCATCAGTGGTCCACAGTTCAACGAGCAGTACTTC. This translates into CAISGPQFNEQYF.

The chain carries TRBV4-2 and TRBJ1-1, with 7 bases that match TRBD1. Trimming took 4 bases from V and 1 from J; bases not matched to a gene: 3. Germline values: CDR1 LGHNA, CDR2 YNFKEQ. There are 14 residues in the CDR3. The CDR3 sequence: CASSPGQANTEAFF. For the CDR3, the DNA is TGTGCCAGCAGCCCTGGACAGGCGAACACTGAAGCTTTCTTT.

J is TRBJ1-2 and V is TRBV28; D gene uncertain. Germline V lookup: CDR1 MDHEN, CDR2 SYDVKM. The CDR3 loop spans 12 amino acids. V dropped 9 bases and J dropped 0 bases, with 8 bases sitting between them. This CDR3 reads CASSGSNYGYTF. The DNA for the CDR3 is TGTGCCAGTTCGGGTTCTAACTATGGCTACACCTTC.

This CDR3 is CASSRHRDSKNIQYF. CDR3 sequence (DNA): TGTGCCAGCAGTCGCCACCGGGACAGCAAAAACATTCAGTACTTC. V and J are TRBV28 and TRBJ2-4; 7 nucleotides line up with TRBD1. This CDR3 region has 15 residues. J gave up 3 bases and V 5 bases, and 7 bases lay outside the gene matches. From germline, CDR1 is MDHEN and CDR2 SYDVKM.